Listed below are T cell receptor beta chains from one sample, sequenced in a study of breast tumors, draining lymph nodes, adjacent tissues. A single record per CDR3 protein comes from TCRdb applying MiXCR to the multiplex PCR reads. Of 85,000 to 130,000 distinct CDR3 sequences in the sample, less than 25% are singletons; the top ten hold more than 0.9%. The sequencing input was axillary lymph node tissue. The receptors were gathered from a female donor with breast cancer. Some clones in this sample may be carry-over from other donors' samples. Both conserved end residues are part of each CDR3. D genes are given only for firm matches. Clone size is stated in some rows and not others, as once, few, many or a class when expanded.

j_call,cdr3_length,d_call,v_call,clone_size,cdr3_aa,cdr3_nt
TRBJ2-3,15,.,TRBV12-5,many,CASGLTGASTDTQYF,TGTGCTAGTGGTTTGACGGGGGCTAGCACAGATACGCAGTATTTT
TRBJ2-5,15,TRBD1,TRBV6-1,.,CASSARQGTQETQYF,TGTGCCAGCAGTGCGAGACAGGGGACCCAAGAGACCCAGTACTTC
TRBJ2-7,13,.,TRBV12-3/TRBV12-4,many,CASTRSVANEQYF,TGTGCCAGCACCAGGTCAGTCGCCAACGAGCAGTACTTC
TRBJ2-6,20,TRBD2,TRBV5-1,many,CASSKGFLVGGRSGANVLTF,TGCGCCAGCAGCAAAGGATTCCTCGTGGGAGGGCGTTCTGGGGCCAACGTCCTGACTTTC
TRBJ2-6,16,.,TRBV6-5,.,CASSYSEVSGANVLTF,TGTGCCAGCAGTTACTCGGAGGTCTCTGGGGCCAACGTCCTGACTTTC
TRBJ2-7,14,TRBD2,TRBV9,many,CASNPSGSPHEQYF,TGTGCCAGCAACCCCAGCGGGAGTCCCCACGAGCAGTACTTC
TRBJ1-2,13,.,TRBV5-8,many,CASSLRRDYGYTF,TGTGCCAGCAGCTTACGACGGGACTATGGCTACACCTTC
TRBJ1-2,14,TRBD1,TRBV9,many,CASSVGGGGDGYTF,TGTGCCAGCAGCGTAGGGGGAGGGGGCGATGGCTACACCTTC
TRBJ1-4,15,.,TRBV7-9,many,CASSARQTSWEKLFF,TGTGCCAGCAGCGCGCGACAGACGAGTTGGGAAAAACTGTTTTTT
TRBJ1-5,10,.,TRBV29-1,many,CSVLSQPQHF,TGCAGCGTTCTCAGTCAGCCCCAGCATTTT
TRBJ1-2,12,.,TRBV3-1,many,CASMQGNSGYTF,TGTGCCAGCATGCAGGGTAACAGTGGCTACACCTTC
TRBJ2-7,13,.,TRBV20-1,few,CSAKGPLPYEQYF,TGCAGTGCTAAGGGACCACTCCCTTACGAGCAGTACTTC
TRBJ2-1,14,TRBD2,TRBV12-3/TRBV12-4,many,CASIVSGADNEQFF,TGTGCCAGCATCGTTAGCGGGGCCGACAATGAGCAGTTCTTC